These 3 T cell receptor beta chains came from one sample sequenced in a study of T cell repertoires in cytomegalovirus infection. These TCRs' antigens remain unknown. TCRdb reprocessed the reads via MiXCR and lists one record per CDR3 protein. This table holds 650,000 to 900,000 distinct CDR3 sequences, around 29% found once. The sequencing here drew on cultured CD8+ T cells from PBMCs, taken from culture after CMV antigen stimulation. Receptor source: a human donor in good health (CMV status not recorded). Some clones in this sample may be carry-over from other donors' samples.

The chain links TRBV20-1 to TRBJ1-4; weak D call: TRBD1 (5 bases). Germline V gene lookup returns CDR1 DFQATT and CDR2 SNEGSKA (reference sequence). This CDR3 has 17 residues. V lost 3 bases to trimming and J lost 4 bases, with 21 bases between them. DNA for the CDR3: TGCAGTGCTAGGCCATGGGTCTCGGGACTGAATAATGAAAAACTGTTTTTT. It is translated as CSARPWVSGLNNEKLFF.

This clonotype was seen a handful of times. The gene calls are TRBV27 and TRBJ1-5; possibly TRBD1 for D (6 bases). CDR1 and CDR2 from the germline V gene are MNHEY and SMNVEV (reference sequence). V was cut by 8 bases and J by 4 bases, with 9 bases left in between. The CDR3 contains 12 residues. The CDR3 reads CASQTGNQPQHF. Written as DNA, the CDR3 is TGTGCCAGCCAGACAGGAAATCAGCCCCAGCATTTT.

The chain recombines TRBV6-5 with TRBJ1-2; 8 positions agree with TRBD1. There are 18 residues in the CDR3. Looked up from germline, CDR1 is MNHEY and CDR2 is SVGAGI. V dropped 4 bases and J dropped 1; count of bases not matched to a gene: 14. The CDR3 region is CASSSPSTSGGINYGYTF. Here the CDR3 DNA reads TGTGCCAGCAGTTCCCCATCTACCTCAGGGGGCATTAACTATGGCTACACCTTC.